These 26 T cell receptor beta chains originate from one sample sequenced in a study of type 1 regulatory T cells. Their antigens are not known. TCRdb called the reads again in MiXCR, with one record for every CDR3 protein. The sample records approximately 25,000 distinct CDR3 sequences, roughly 45% being singletons. Source material: cultured T cells, either the whole culture or a sorted T cell fraction (not recorded which). Receptors were obtained from a human donor in good health.

CDR3 in DNA: TGTGCCAGCAGCTTAGGCCTACGGAACACTGAAGCTTTCTTT. It specifies CASSLGLRNTEAFF. The chain couples TRBV7-9 to TRBJ1-1; D ambiguous. Trimming removed 1 base from V and 1 base from J, with 7 bases in between. The CDR3 runs to 14 residues. Germline-derived CDR1 and CDR2 are SEHNR and FQNEAQ (reference sequence).

This clonotype is medium-sized in the sample. V gene TRBV2 combines with J gene TRBJ2-7; D might be TRBD1 or TRBD2, each matching 5 bases. CDR3 size: 15 residues. Germline CDR1 and CDR2: SNHLY and FYNNEI. Trimming took off 5 bases at V and 2 bases at J, with 16 bases between the two ends. The CDR3, as DNA: TGTGCCAGCAGTCCCTCGGGGCTATCGACCTACGAGCAGTACTTC. The encoded protein is CASSPSGLSTYEQYF.

The J gene is TRBJ1-1, the V gene TRBV18; TRBD1 aligns across 8 bases. From germline, CDR1 is KGHSH and CDR2 LQKENI. J gave up 1 base and V 6 bases, and 4 bases lay outside the gene matches. This CDR3 contains 14 residues. This CDR3 reads CASSRDRGNTEAFF. CDR3 bases: TGTGCCAGCTCCCGAGACAGGGGGAACACTGAAGCTTTCTTT.

This clonotype has more than one count but fewer than ten. The chain links TRBV4-2 to TRBJ1-2; D possibly corresponds to TRBD1 (5 bases). CDR3 length: 14 residues. From germline, CDR1 is LGHNA and CDR2 YNFKEQ. Trimming left V 0 bases short and J 5 bases short, with 10 bases between. The DNA of the CDR3 is TGTGCCAGCAGCCAAGATCTAAGGGGATATGGCTACACCTTC. Its protein product is CASSQDLRGYGYTF.

This sequence joins TRBV2 and TRBJ2-1; the match to TRBD2 covers 12 bases. The germline CDR1 and CDR2 sequences are SNHLY and FYNNEI. Trimming cost V 6 bases and J 2 bases; bases outside gene matches: 5. The CDR3 sequence is 16 residues long. The CDR3 sequence is CASSYLAGGPYNEQFF. The CDR3 DNA is TGTGCCAGCAGCTATCTAGCGGGGGGGCCCTACAATGAGCAGTTCTTC.

V gene TRBV18 combines with J gene TRBJ2-7, with a possible D match to TRBD1 (5 bases). Trimming pared 0 bases from V and 4 bases from J, leaving 7 bases between. The germline V gene encodes CDR1 KGHSH and CDR2 LQKENI. This CDR3 has 13 amino acids. The CDR3 nucleotides are TGTGCCAGCTCACCACCGACAGAGTACGAGCAGTACTTC. Its protein product is CASSPPTEYEQYF.

In this sample, this clonotype turned up once. This CDR3 is CASMPQGGGGADEQYF. The CDR3 DNA is TGTGCCAGCATGCCCCAGGGGGGCGGGGGGGCGGACGAGCAGTACTTC. V usage is TRBV7-2 and J usage is TRBJ2-7; 9 bases align to TRBD2. From germline, CDR1 is SGHTA and CDR2 FQGNSA. V gave up 7 bases and J gave up 5 bases; unmatched junction bases: 15. This CDR3 has 16 residues.

V and J are TRBV5-1 and TRBJ2-5; 8 nucleotides match TRBD2. The CDR3 loop spans 15 amino acids. The J segment lost 2 bases and the V segment lost 4 bases, leaving 7 bases of the junction unmatched. Germline CDR1 and CDR2: SGHRS and YFSETQ. Written as DNA, the CDR3 is TGCGCCAGCAGCCTTAGCGGGGTACGGCAAGAGACCCAGTACTTC. Residues: CASSLSGVRQETQYF.

V gene TRBV6-6 combines with J gene TRBJ1-1; D not resolved. The CDR3 spans 15 residues. Trimming pared 2 bases from V and 0 bases from J, leaving 10 bases between. Germline V gives CDR1 MNHNY, CDR2 SVGAGI (reference sequence). CDR3 DNA: TGTGCCAGCAGTTACCTTGTTAGGATGAACACTGAAGCTTTCTTT. Its protein product is CASSYLVRMNTEAFF.

The chain carries TRBV7-2 and TRBJ2-2; possibly TRBD1 or TRBD2 for D (6 bases each). V gave up 0 bases and J gave up 7 bases, with 15 bases separating them. CDR3 length: 16 amino acids. Germline V lookup: CDR1 SGHTA, CDR2 FQGNSA. CDR3 nucleotide sequence: TGTGCCAGCAGCTTAGCCCCCTTAGGGGGACTCGGGGAGCTGTTTTTT. Translation: CASSLAPLGGLGELFF.

In this sample, this clonotype turned up a few times. J is TRBJ2-7 and V is TRBV7-9, with 9 bases matching TRBD2. The trim removed 3 bases at V and 3 bases at J, leaving 3 bases unmatched. CDR3 length: 14 amino acids. Germline V gene lookup returns CDR1 SEHNR and CDR2 FQNEAQ (reference sequence). The CDR3 bases are TGTGCCAGCAGCTTTAGCGGGGGCCACTACGAGCAGTACTTC. Protein sequence: CASSFSGGHYEQYF.

The sample holds a few counts of this clonotype. V and J are TRBV13 and TRBJ2-2; no firm D call. The V gene lost 5 bases and the J gene lost 6 bases, with 7 bases spanning the gap. Per the germline V gene, CDR1 is PRHDT and CDR2 is FYEKMQ (reference sequence). The CDR3 loop spans 12 amino acids. The CDR3 DNA sequence: TGTGCCAGCAGCCGTAGGGCCGGGGAGCTGTTTTTT. This encodes CASSRRAGELFF.

Notes on this clonotype: Germline is not matched at one junction end, which may reflect a read error. The rearrangement links TRBV24-1 to TRBJ2-3, with D perhaps TRBD2 (6 bases). Germline CDR1 is KGHDR and CDR2 is SFDVKD. This CDR3 has 16 residues. The CDR3 nucleotides are TGTGCCACCAGTGACCTAACTAGCTCGAGCACAGATACGCAGAATTTT. It yields the protein CATSDLTSSSTDTQNF.

This clonotype is medium-sized by share. The V gene is TRBV5-1, the J gene TRBJ1-1; 10 positions agree with TRBD1. This CDR3 has 13 amino acids. The germline V gene encodes CDR1 SGHRS and CDR2 YFSETQ. Trimming at V came to 0 bases and at J to 7 bases, leaving 0 bases not matched to a gene. The CDR3 DNA sequence: TGCGCCAGCAGCTTGGGGACAGGGGGTGAAGCTTTCTTT. Amino acids: CASSLGTGGEAFF.

The chain has TRBV7-2 and TRBJ2-3; 8 nucleotides agree with TRBD2. Germline V gene sequence: CDR1 SGHTA, CDR2 FQGNSA. There are 13 residues in the CDR3. The ends lost 4 bases at V and 6 bases at J; junction bases unmatched: 3. The CDR3 bases are TGTGCCAGCAGCTACGGACTAGCCGATACGCAGTATTTT. Protein product: CASSYGLADTQYF.

The chain combines TRBV11-2 with TRBJ2-2, with a weak D call TRBD1 (6 bases). CDR1 and CDR2 from the germline V gene are SGHAT and FQNNGV. The CDR3 loop spans 14 amino acids. V shed 2 bases and J shed 5 bases, with 9 bases lying between them. The CDR3 sequence is CASSLLRGTGELFF. CDR3 DNA: TGTGCCAGCAGCTTATTGAGGGGGACCGGGGAGCTGTTTTTT. Combining the CDR3 with reference TRBV11-2 and TRBJ2-2 gives the whole variable domain EAGVAQSPRYKIIEKRQSVAFWCNPISGHATLYWYQQILGQGPKLLIQFQNNGVVDDSQLPKDRFSAERLKGVDSTLKIQPAKLEDSAVYLCASSLLRGTGELFFGEGSRLTVL.

This clonotype appeared a few times. The chain carries TRBV7-9 and TRBJ2-3; 9 bases agree with TRBD2. CDR3 size: 16 residues. Trimming at V came to 2 bases and at J to 1 base, leaving 4 bases not matched to a gene. The V gene's germline CDR1 is SEHNR and CDR2 FQNEAQ (reference sequence). This CDR3 reads CASSLSLAGGTDTQYF. The DNA for the CDR3 is TGTGCCAGCAGCTTATCCTTAGCGGGGGGCACAGATACGCAGTATTTT.

This clonotype has just one count. The chain has TRBV5-4 and TRBJ2-5; D is unclear. Trimming took 4 bases from V and 1 from J, leaving 8 bases between them. The CDR3 has 13 amino acids. CDR1 SGHNT and CDR2 YYREEE come from the germline V gene (reference sequence). CDR3 loop: CASSPVIQETQYF. CDR3 DNA sequence: TGTGCCAGCAGCCCGGTGATCCAAGAGACCCAGTACTTC.

The rearrangement uses TRBV4-1 and TRBJ1-2; possibly TRBD1 for D (5 bases). The CDR3 runs to 13 residues. Germline lookup yields CDR1 MGHRA and CDR2 YSYEKL. V lost 9 bases and J lost 3, with 14 bases in between. CDR3 residues: CASRPTGYYGYTF. The CDR3 DNA sequence: TGCGCCAGTAGACCCACAGGATACTATGGCTACACCTTC.

The chain uses TRBV12-3 or TRBV12-4 and TRBJ1-5; a weak D match, TRBD1 (6 bases). V was clipped by 5 bases and J by 6 bases, with 17 bases between them. The CDR3 is 15 residues long. The CDR3 loop is CASSEQGRVGQPQHF. The DNA for the CDR3 is TGTGCCAGCAGTGAGCAGGGGAGGGTTGGTCAGCCCCAGCATTTT.

The V gene is TRBV5-1, the J gene TRBJ2-7, with D uncertain. The CDR3 loop spans 15 amino acids. Germline-derived CDR1 and CDR2 are SGHRS and YFSETQ. V lost 0 bases to trimming and J lost 0 bases, with 10 bases between them. The CDR3 DNA follows: TGCGCCAGCAGCTTGGCGGGTACCCTCTCCTACGAGCAGTACTTC. It encodes CASSLAGTLSYEQYF.

Many counts were recorded for this clonotype. V is TRBV5-1 and J is TRBJ2-5; D is possibly TRBD1 or TRBD2 (6 bases each). Trimming removed 0 bases from V and 5 bases from J, with 17 bases in between. This CDR3 contains 16 residues. Germline V gene lookup returns CDR1 SGHRS and CDR2 YFSETQ. The CDR3 sequence: CASSLGLGGPQETQYF. Written as DNA, the CDR3 is TGCGCCAGCAGCTTGGGCCTGGGGGGCCCCCAGGAGACCCAGTACTTC. The whole variable domain, remainder taken from reference TRBV5-1 and TRBJ2-5, is KAGVTQTPRYLIKTRGQQVTLSCSPISGHRSVSWYQQTPGQGLQFLFEYFSETQRNKGNFPGRFSGRQFSNSRSEMNVSTLELGDSALYLCASSLGLGGPQETQYFGPGTRLLVL.

The chain combines TRBV11-2 with TRBJ1-2; D remains unclear. The CDR3 has 13 amino acids. Germline V CDR1 and CDR2: SGHAT, FQNNGV. Trimming cost V 2 bases and J 2 bases, with 6 bases left between them. The CDR3: CASSLTVNYGYTF. CDR3 bases: TGTGCCAGCAGCTTAACCGTGAACTATGGCTACACCTTC.

The chain employs TRBV6-2 or TRBV6-3 and TRBJ2-7; maybe TRBD2 (5 bases). The CDR3 runs 15 residues. Trimming stripped 6 bases from V and 2 bases from J, with 17 bases between. Germline values: CDR1 MNHEY, CDR2 SVGEGT. CDR3 DNA sequence: TGTGCCAGCAGCCCCCCACTCCCGGGGACCTACGAGCAGTACTTC. Encoded protein: CASSPPLPGTYEQYF.

V is TRBV10-2 and J is TRBJ2-7; D may match TRBD1 or TRBD2 (5 bases each). The V end lost 7 bases, the J end lost 3 bases, and 16 bases lay between the germline ends. The CDR3 spans 14 residues. Germline lookup yields CDR1 WSHSY and CDR2 SAAADI. Here the CDR3 reads CASTREYPIYEQYF. In nucleotides, the CDR3 is TGCGCCAGCACCAGGGAGTATCCGATCTACGAGCAGTACTTC.

This sequence joins TRBV4-3 and TRBJ2-1; TRBD2 aligns across 7 bases. V lost 4 bases, J lost 3 bases, and 3 bases stayed unmatched. CDR1 and CDR2 from the germline V gene are LGHNA and YSLEER. The CDR3 length is 14 residues. CDR3 sequence: CASSRWDYYNEQFF. Written as DNA, the CDR3 is TGCGCCAGCAGCCGCTGGGACTACTACAATGAGCAGTTCTTC.